A single sample gave rise to the 8 T cell receptor beta chains below, sequenced in a study of blood T cell repertoires in COVID-19. The table came from immunoSEQ multiplex PCR; TCRdb's copy has only in-frame clones and leaves some out. Counted here are about 200,000 clones, more than 80% occurring once; the ten biggest clones make up about 10%. Sequencing used peripheral blood. All receptors come from a woman aged 80 or older with acute or convalescent COVID-19.

This chain joins TRBV7-8 and TRBJ1-2; D gene uncertain. This CDR3 comprises 13 residues. The germline V gene encodes CDR1 SGHVS and CDR2 FQNEAQ. The V end was cut by 2 bases, the J end by 2 bases, with 6 bases between. The CDR3: CASSLNINYGYTF. In DNA form, the CDR3 reads TGTGCCAGCAGCTTAAACATCAACTATGGCTACACCTTC.

The chain employs TRBV10-3 and TRBJ1-5; TRBD1 might be the D (5 bases). Germline lookup yields CDR1 ENHRY and CDR2 SYGVKD. The CDR3 is 16 residues long. V lost 0 bases, J lost 0 bases, and 9 bases lay in between. CDR3: CAISESTGYSNQPQHF. Here the CDR3 DNA reads TGTGCCATCAGTGAGTCCACAGGTTATAGCAATCAGCCCCAGCATTTT.

This clone was seen once. The chain recombines TRBV28 with TRBJ2-3; 7 nucleotides match TRBD2. After removal of 6 bases from V and 1 base from J, the junction contained 13 bases not matched to a gene. Germline loops: CDR1 MDHEN, CDR2 SYDVKM. This CDR3 contains 17 residues. The CDR3 DNA sequence: TGTGCCAGCAGCCAGCCGAGGGGAGGGGCTGGCACAGATACGCAGTATTTT. Translated, it gives CASSQPRGGAGTDTQYF.

V and J are TRBV24-1 and TRBJ2-1, with TRBD1 matching 8 bases. The CDR3 totals 14 residues. V lost 8 bases to trimming and J lost 4 bases; unmatched junction nucleotides: 6. Germline CDR1 and CDR2: KGHDR and SFDVKD. The CDR3 is CATTGTGEYNEQFF. In DNA, the CDR3 is TGTGCCACCACCGGGACAGGAGAATACAATGAGCAGTTCTTC.

V and J are TRBV6-5 and TRBJ1-5, with a possible D match to TRBD1 (5 bases). Germline CDR1 and CDR2: MNHEY and SVGAGI. This CDR3 has 13 amino acids. With 10 bases removed from V and 0 bases from J, the gap between germline ends came to 10 bases. CDR3 protein: CATGTDSNQPQHF. In nucleotides, the CDR3 is TGTGCCACCGGGACTGATAGCAATCAGCCCCAGCATTTT.

V and J are TRBV10-3 and TRBJ1-3; D is perhaps TRBD1 (5 bases). Trimming removed 4 bases from V and 4 bases from J, with 11 bases in between. CDR1 ENHRY and CDR2 SYGVKD come from the germline V gene. CDR3 length: 14 residues. CDR3 loop: CAISGIGAGNTIYF. CDR3 in DNA: TGTGCCATCAGTGGCATAGGGGCGGGAAACACCATATATTTT.

The chain recombines TRBV3-1 (or the pseudogene TRBV3-2) with TRBJ2-5, with a tentative D call TRBD1 (5 bases). V lost 1 base and J 4 bases, leaving 10 bases between the germline ends. This CDR3 has 14 amino acids. Germline V gene lookup returns CDR1 LGHDT and CDR2 YNNKEL (reference sequence). CDR3 amino acids: CASSQVRQGETQYF. CDR3 DNA: TGTGCCAGCAGCCAAGTCAGGCAGGGAGAGACCCAGTACTTC.

This clone occurred a few times. V and J are TRBV20-1 and TRBJ2-7; 8 nucleotides align to TRBD2. Germline V gene data show CDR1 as DFQATT and CDR2 as SNEGSKA (reference sequence). The CDR3 extends over 14 amino acids. After removal of 3 bases from V and 4 bases from J, the junction contained 8 bases not matched to a gene. The CDR3 coding sequence is TGCAGTGCTAGTCCCGGGGGGGCGTTGTACGAGCAGTACTTC. It yields the protein CSASPGGALYEQYF.